The present T cell receptor beta chain was sequenced within a study of shared clonotypes between healthy human individuals. Overall study findings and caveats: Relative to their counterparts shared across all four donors, non-shared clonotypes exhibited diminished generation probabilities. The sharing of roughly 5% of naive CD4 clonotypes was seen across several donors. Estimated clonotype richness was generally higher in naive than memory subsets. Only blood was sampled; tissue repertoires likely differ.

V gave up 4 bases and J gave up 3 bases, with 12 bases separating them. CDR1 and CDR2 (germline): MNHNS, SASEGT. The length of the CDR3 is 15 residues. This table comes from immunoSEQ multiplex PCR, and its TCRdb copy is limited to in-frame clones, with some not included. The data hold some 2,500,000 clones, with under 95% observed a single time. To note about this clone: Antigen unknown.

The V and J genes are TRBV6-1 and TRBJ1-4; D is possibly TRBD1 (6 bases). The clonotype was recovered from a man aged 18-30 years in good health. Some clones in this sample may be carry-over from other donors' samples. The specimen was naive CD4+ T cells from PBMCs. Subset here: CD45RA+ positively selected. As DNA, the CDR3 is TGTGCCAGCAGTGCTAACAGGGAAGCTAATGAAAAACTGTTTTTT. Its protein is CASSANREANEKLFF.